This TCR beta chain is drawn from a study of CD8 T cells in ankylosing spondylitis. Study-level points and caveats: Several of the motif variants were reported before in synovial fluid and blood from reactive arthritis. Disease-linked clones were CD8+ and relatively rare in peripheral blood. According to the report, clones linked to the disease were significantly enriched in matched synovial fluid samples taken from ankylosing spondylitis patients. There was a TCR beta motif, made of eight highly homologous variants, that appeared characteristic of ankylosing spondylitis blood.

V lost 6 bases, J lost 9 bases, and 19 bases lay in between. The CDR3 runs 14 residues. Germline V gene lookup returns CDR1 SGHKS and CDR2 YYEKEE (reference sequence). This clonotype was observed a few times. The antigen remains undetermined. Quantitative 5'-RACE with molecular barcodes was used to make the TCR beta libraries. MiXCR was run by TCRdb on the 5' RACE reads, yielding one entry per CDR3 protein. The sample carries some 700,000 distinct CDR3 sequences, around a fifth recorded once. The receptor comes from a male donor with ankylosing spondylitis. The sequencing sample was made of blood, either unsorted or a sorted T cell fraction (not recorded which). The rearrangement uses TRBV5-5 and TRBJ2-1, with D possibly TRBD1 on 6 matching bases. CDR3 residues: CASTLVGAGAEQFF. Written as DNA, the CDR3 is TGTGCCAGCACTCTAGTGGGGGCCGGGGCTGAGCAGTTCTTC.